The 6 T cell receptor beta chains reported below all come from one sample, sequenced in a study of blood T cells in healthy people across ages. A second PCR of roughly 6 to 12 cycles used a sample-barcoded 5' primer and a J-beta primer mix. TCRdb reprocessed the 5' RACE reads via MiXCR and lists one record per CDR3 protein. The sample shows 630,000 or so distinct CDR3 sequences, roughly 31% of them seen only once. The sequencing sample was made of blood. Every receptor here comes from a woman aged 80 or older in good health.

This clonotype was seen a few times. One junction end does not reproduce the germline sequence, and a read error may be involved. The rearrangement joins TRBV7-9 to TRBJ2-6; the D call may be TRBD1 or TRBD2 (5 bases each). The length of the CDR3 is 18 residues. Germline CDR1 reads SEHNR; CDR2 reads FQNEAQ (reference sequence). CDR3 DNA: TGTGCCAGCAGTTCCCCCGTGGGGGTAAACTCTGGGGCCAACGTCCCGACTTTC. Protein sequence: CASSSPVGVNSGANVPTF.

To note about this clonotype: Given a much more abundant clone one base away, this may be a read error. The J gene is TRBJ1-5, the V gene TRBV20-1; weak D call: TRBD1 (5 bases). The CDR3 sequence is 13 residues long. Trimming took off 3 bases at V and 3 bases at J, with 9 bases between the two ends. Germline V gene lookup returns CDR1 DFQATT and CDR2 SNEGSKA (reference sequence). In DNA form, the CDR3 reads TGCAGTGCTAGTGGGGGGAACAATCAGCCCCAGCATTTT. This gives the protein CSASGGNNQPQHF.

There are many counts of this clonotype. The chain links TRBV5-6 to TRBJ2-1, with D maybe TRBD1 (5 bases). There are 13 residues in the CDR3. Germline lookup yields CDR1 SGHDT and CDR2 YYEEEE. V gave up 2 bases and J gave up 12 bases, with 15 bases separating them. CDR3 loop: CASSFDSRVAQFF. The DNA for the CDR3 is TGTGCCAGCAGCTTTGACAGTCGGGTAGCGCAGTTCTTC.

The chain joins TRBV7-2 to TRBJ2-5, with 12 positions matching TRBD2. The germline V gene has CDR1 SGHTA and CDR2 FQGNSA. Trimming cost V 10 bases and J 11 bases; bases outside gene matches: 23. The CDR3 sequence is 17 residues long. CDR3 sequence reads: CATSTSGGQPGYNEQYF. The CDR3 nucleotides are TGTGCCACCTCGACTAGCGGGGGCCAACCGGGCTACAATGAGCAGTACTTC.

Only a few counts were recorded for this clonotype. The rearrangement links TRBV19 to TRBJ2-5; D not certain. The J call is in doubt because the DNA end fits TRBJ2-7 better. CDR1 is LNHDA, CDR2 SQIVND, per germline (reference sequence). CDR3 length equals 15 residues. Written as DNA, the CDR3 is TGTGCCAGTAGTATAGATCGCAGTAACAACTACGAGCAGTACTTC. Translating gives CASSIDRSNNYEQYF.

In regard to this clonotype: This could be a read error, since a much larger clone is one nucleotide away. The V call is TRBV20-1, the J call TRBJ2-4; 7 positions agree with TRBD2. The J call may be incorrect, as the DNA end agrees better with TRBJ2-7. This CDR3 has 13 residues. Germline CDR1 is DFQATT and CDR2 is SNEGSKA (reference sequence). The CDR3 spells CSAVGTNGYEQYF. CDR3 nucleotides: TGCAGTGCTGTCGGGACTAACGGGTACGAGCAGTACTTC.